This TCR beta chain was observed in a study of shared clonotypes between healthy human individuals. The naive CD8 fraction comprised CD45RO-negative cells positively selected for CCR7 and excluded terminally differentiated effector memory CD45RA+ cells. Every donor was a Caucasian adult from Nashville, Tennessee. J lost 3 bases, V lost 4 bases, and 6 bases had no gene match. The CDR3 covers 14 residues. The germline gives CDR1 SGHAT, CDR2 FQDESV (reference sequence). The data were produced by immunoSEQ multiplex PCR, yet TCRdb's version contains in-frame clones alone and is incomplete. Among hundreds of thousands of clones listed, more than 85% were seen once.

The clonotype originates from a man aged 30 to 45 in good health. Sequences were obtained from naive CD8+ T cells sorted from blood. The chain uses TRBV11-1 and TRBJ2-7; 7 bases align to TRBD1. The DNA for the CDR3 is TGTGCCAGCAGCTCCGACAGGGATTACTACGAGCAGTACTTC. Amino acids: CASSSDRDYYEQYF.